A selection of T cell receptor beta chains follows, all from one sample in a study of blood T cell repertoires in COVID-19. Measured with immunoSEQ multiplex PCR; TCRdb has only the in-frame clones, and not every one. The table records 75,000 to 95,000 clones, about 90% of them present only once. Material for sequencing was peripheral blood. Receptors originate from a human donor in a cohort sampled during active COVID-19. Both conserved end residues are part of each CDR3. The order of the fields is J gene, clone size, D gene, V gene, CDR3 protein, CDR3 DNA. D genes are given only for firm matches. A clone size is listed for some rows: how often the clone was seen (once, few, many), or a class if it is expanded.

J: TRBJ2-5
size: NA
D: TRBD1
V: TRBV12-3/TRBV12-4
CDR3: CASSIRQGETQYF
DNA: TGTGCCAGCAGTATCCGACAGGGCGAGACCCAGTACTTC

J: TRBJ2-4
size: NA
D: TRBD1
V: TRBV15
CDR3: CATSPRTGLAKNIQYF
DNA: TGTGCCACCAGCCCTCGGACAGGTCTAGCCAAAAACATTCAGTACTTC

J: TRBJ2-5
size: NA
D: NA
V: TRBV7-9
CDR3: CASSSRERVQETQYF
DNA: TGTGCCAGCAGCTCCCGGGAGCGCGTTCAAGAGACCCAGTACTTC

J: TRBJ2-1
size: NA
D: NA
V: TRBV5-1
CDR3: CASSPGSRHNEQFF
DNA: TGCGCCAGCAGCCCGGGGTCCCGGCACAATGAGCAGTTCTTC

J: TRBJ1-2
size: NA
D: NA
V: TRBV20-1
CDR3: CSASRGMHGYTF
DNA: TGCAGTGCTAGTAGGGGAATGCATGGCTACACCTTC

J: TRBJ2-3
size: NA
D: NA
V: TRBV7-8
CDR3: CASSGELADTQYF
DNA: TGTGCCAGCAGCGGGGAGCTAGCAGATACGCAGTATTTT

J: TRBJ2-1
size: NA
D: TRBD2
V: TRBV30
CDR3: CAWSGAAGGPVSYNEQFF
DNA: TGTGCCTGGAGTGGGGCAGCGGGAGGGCCGGTCTCCTACAATGAGCAGTTCTTC

J: TRBJ2-7
size: NA
D: NA
V: TRBV10-3
CDR3: CAISGSYEQYF
DNA: TGTGCCATCTCCGGTTCCTACGAGCAGTACTTC

J: TRBJ2-7
size: few
D: NA
V: TRBV7-3
CDR3: CASSQNGQVGGEQYF
DNA: TGTGCCAGCAGCCAAAACGGACAGGTCGGGGGCGAGCAGTACTTC

J: TRBJ1-2
size: NA
D: NA
V: TRBV28
CDR3: CASTPPGSQVGYTF
DNA: TGTGCCAGCACCCCCCCCGGCTCCCAGGTTGGCTACACCTTC

J: TRBJ2-3
size: once
D: NA
V: TRBV3-1/TRBV3-2
CDR3: CASSQRAGQDTQYF
DNA: TGTGCCAGCAGCCAACGGGCAGGGCAAGATACGCAGTATTTT

J: TRBJ2-1
size: NA
D: NA
V: TRBV6-1
CDR3: CASSERSGRRYNEQFF
DNA: TGTGCCAGCAGTGAACGTTCAGGGAGGAGATACAATGAGCAGTTCTTC

J: TRBJ2-5
size: NA
D: NA
V: TRBV6-5
CDR3: CASSYVAGAQETQYF
DNA: TGTGCCAGCAGTTACGTTGCAGGGGCGCAAGAGACCCAGTACTTC

J: TRBJ2-1
size: NA
D: NA
V: TRBV30
CDR3: CAWMSGGISNEQFF
DNA: TGTGCCTGGATGTCTGGAGGGATCAGCAATGAGCAGTTCTTC

J: TRBJ2-2
size: few
D: NA
V: TRBV19
CDR3: CASSMSWNTGELFF
DNA: TGTGCCAGTAGTATGTCCTGGAACACCGGGGAGCTGTTTTTT

J: TRBJ2-7
size: NA
D: TRBD1
V: TRBV6-5
CDR3: CASSSPGQGAGEQYF
DNA: TGTGCCAGCAGTTCCCCGGGACAGGGGGCCGGGGAGCAGTACTTC

J: TRBJ2-1
size: NA
D: TRBD2
V: TRBV19
CDR3: CASSMSGRGNEQFF
DNA: TGTGCCAGTAGTATGAGCGGGAGAGGCAATGAGCAGTTCTTC

J: TRBJ2-7
size: NA
D: NA
V: TRBV18
CDR3: CASSRLPGESYEQYF
DNA: TGTGCCAGCTCACGTCTCCCGGGGGAATCCTACGAGCAGTACTTC

J: TRBJ1-2
size: NA
D: NA
V: TRBV9
CDR3: CASSTPTDPLSGYTF
DNA: TGTGCCAGCAGCACGCCGACAGACCCCCTGAGTGGCTACACCTTC

J: TRBJ1-5
size: NA
D: NA
V: TRBV30
CDR3: CALGEGNQPQHF
DNA: TGTGCCTTGGGGGAGGGTAATCAGCCCCAGCATTTT

J: TRBJ2-3
size: NA
D: TRBD1
V: TRBV7-7
CDR3: CASSLGPGGAGTDTQYF
DNA: TGTGCCAGCAGCTTGGGGCCAGGGGGAGCGGGCACAGATACGCAGTATTTT

J: TRBJ1-1
size: NA
D: NA
V: TRBV6-7
CDR3: CASSYSDTTEAFF
DNA: TGTGCCAGCAGTTATTCCGACACAACTGAAGCTTTCTTT

J: TRBJ2-7
size: NA
D: NA
V: TRBV14
CDR3: CASSQGPLVGHYEQYF
DNA: TGTGCCAGCAGCCAAGGACCTCTGGTGGGGCACTACGAGCAGTACTTC

J: TRBJ1-6
size: NA
D: TRBD1
V: TRBV27
CDR3: CASSLAGGGSPLHF
DNA: TGTGCCAGCAGTTTGGCAGGGGGAGGTTCACCCCTCCACTTT

J: TRBJ2-5
size: NA
D: NA
V: TRBV6-5
CDR3: CASSRGNQETQYF
DNA: TGTGCCAGCAGTAGGGGGAACCAAGAGACCCAGTACTTC

J: TRBJ2-1
size: once
D: TRBD2
V: TRBV20-1
CDR3: CSASSSGRAYNEQFF
DNA: TGCAGTGCTAGTTCTAGCGGGAGAGCCTACAATGAGCAGTTCTTC

J: TRBJ2-5
size: once
D: NA
V: TRBV6-5
CDR3: CASTPRALQETQYF
DNA: TGTGCCAGCACCCCTCGAGCCCTACAAGAGACCCAGTACTTC

J: TRBJ2-7
size: few
D: TRBD2
V: TRBV5-1
CDR3: CASSSRTSAYEQYF
DNA: TGCGCCAGCAGCTCAAGGACTAGCGCGTACGAGCAGTACTTC

J: TRBJ2-3
size: once
D: NA
V: TRBV19
CDR3: CASRSRASTDTQYF
DNA: TGTGCCAGTAGGTCACGCGCTAGCACAGATACGCAGTATTTT

J: TRBJ2-5
size: NA
D: TRBD1
V: TRBV28
CDR3: CASSSTGQLRGETQYF
DNA: TGTGCCAGCAGTTCAACGGGACAGCTCAGGGGAGAGACCCAGTACTTC

J: TRBJ1-3
size: NA
D: NA
V: TRBV18
CDR3: CASSPGELGSGNTIYF
DNA: TGTGCCAGCTCACCAGGAGAATTGGGTTCTGGAAACACCATATATTTT

J: TRBJ2-2
size: NA
D: TRBD1
V: TRBV10-2
CDR3: CASRSSGGTGELFF
DNA: TGCGCCAGCAGATCTTCAGGGGGCACCGGGGAGCTGTTTTTT

J: TRBJ2-1
size: NA
D: TRBD2
V: TRBV18
CDR3: CASSPPGLGSYEQFF
DNA: TGTGCCAGCTCGCCCCCGGGACTAGGATCGTATGAGCAGTTCTTC

J: TRBJ2-7
size: NA
D: TRBD2
V: TRBV6-5
CDR3: CASSYLVAGVYEQYF
DNA: TGTGCCAGCAGTTACCTGGTAGCGGGAGTCTACGAGCAGTACTTC

J: TRBJ2-2
size: NA
D: TRBD2
V: TRBV19
CDR3: CASSDGTSGAANTGELFF
DNA: TGTGCCAGTAGTGACGGGACTAGCGGGGCCGCGAACACCGGGGAGCTGTTTTTT

J: TRBJ2-1
size: NA
D: NA
V: TRBV7-3
CDR3: CASSLTSASLWFF
DNA: TGTGCCAGCAGCTTAACAAGCGCTTCATTGTGGTTCTTC

J: TRBJ2-2
size: NA
D: NA
V: TRBV30
CDR3: CAWRRDGSGTGELFF
DNA: TGTGCCTGGAGGAGAGACGGGAGTGGTACCGGGGAGCTGTTTTTT

J: TRBJ2-1
size: NA
D: TRBD2
V: TRBV4-2
CDR3: CASSQDIWTSGYNEQFF
DNA: TGTGCCAGCAGCCAAGATATCTGGACTAGCGGATACAATGAGCAGTTCTTC

J: TRBJ2-5
size: NA
D: TRBD1
V: TRBV28
CDR3: CASSGQGETQYF
DNA: TGTGCCAGCAGTGGACAGGGAGAGACCCAGTACTTC

J: TRBJ2-1
size: once
D: NA
V: TRBV5-1
CDR3: CASSLAPGSYNEQFF
DNA: TGCGCCAGCAGCTTGGCCCCCGGTTCCTACAATGAGCAGTTCTTC

J: TRBJ2-7
size: NA
D: NA
V: TRBV5-1
CDR3: CASSLASQTYEQYF
DNA: TGCGCCAGCAGCTTGGCCAGTCAGACCTACGAGCAGTACTTC

J: TRBJ1-5
size: NA
D: TRBD1
V: TRBV19
CDR3: CASTPGEGSGQVNQPQHF
DNA: TGTGCCAGTACCCCCGGGGAGGGGTCGGGACAGGTCAATCAGCCCCAGCATTTT

J: TRBJ1-6
size: few
D: NA
V: TRBV7-9
CDR3: CASSGNRADNSPLHF
DNA: TGTGCCAGCAGCGGGAACAGGGCAGATAATTCACCCCTCCACTTT

J: TRBJ2-7
size: NA
D: TRBD1
V: TRBV5-1
CDR3: CASSSTGDEQYF
DNA: TGCGCCAGCAGCTCCACAGGGGACGAGCAGTACTTC

J: TRBJ2-4
size: NA
D: NA
V: TRBV4-1
CDR3: CASSPRLLKTRLIKNIQYF
DNA: TGCGCCAGCAGCCCGCGTCTGTTAAAAACCCGACTTATTAAAAACATTCAGTACTTC

J: TRBJ2-1
size: NA
D: TRBD1
V: TRBV19
CDR3: CASSPGTGNQDEQFF
DNA: TGTGCCAGTAGTCCCGGGACAGGAAATCAAGATGAGCAGTTCTTC

J: TRBJ1-4
size: NA
D: TRBD1
V: TRBV20-1
CDR3: CSASTLAGTGPEKLFF
DNA: TGCAGTGCTAGTACGCTGGCCGGGACAGGGCCCGAAAAACTGTTTTTT

J: TRBJ2-4
size: NA
D: NA
V: TRBV7-6
CDR3: CASSLEVEGVTTKNIQYF
DNA: TGTGCCAGCAGCTTAGAGGTAGAAGGGGTTACGACCAAAAACATTCAGTACTTC

J: TRBJ2-7
size: NA
D: TRBD2
V: TRBV18
CDR3: CASSPGGGWMPYEQYF
DNA: TGTGCCAGCTCACCCGGGGGGGGCTGGATGCCATACGAGCAGTACTTC

J: TRBJ2-7
size: NA
D: TRBD2
V: TRBV10-2
CDR3: CASRGGVDYEQYF
DNA: TGCGCCAGCAGGGGGGGGGTGGACTACGAGCAGTACTTC

J: TRBJ2-7
size: NA
D: TRBD2
V: TRBV19
CDR3: CASSRTSGPSSYEQYF
DNA: TGTGCCAGTAGTCGGACTAGCGGGCCGAGCTCCTACGAGCAGTACTTC

J: TRBJ2-7
size: NA
D: NA
V: TRBV20-1
CDR3: CSAWTPNEQYF
DNA: TGCAGTGCTTGGACTCCCAACGAGCAGTACTTC

J: TRBJ2-5
size: NA
D: NA
V: TRBV19
CDR3: CASSMNRAETQYF
DNA: TGTGCCAGTAGTATGAACAGGGCAGAGACCCAGTACTTC

J: TRBJ2-5
size: NA
D: TRBD2
V: TRBV19
CDR3: CASSIGRLGGETQYF
DNA: TGTGCCAGTAGTATCGGCCGTCTGGGGGGGGAGACCCAGTACTTC

J: TRBJ1-3
size: NA
D: NA
V: TRBV3-1/TRBV3-2
CDR3: CASSQGWLSGNTIYF
DNA: TGTGCCAGCAGCCAAGGCTGGCTCTCTGGAAACACCATATATTTT

J: TRBJ2-3
size: once
D: NA
V: TRBV4-1
CDR3: CASSQDGLLLNTDTQYF
DNA: TGCGCCAGCAGCCAAGATGGACTGCTACTAAACACAGATACGCAGTATTTT

J: TRBJ2-7
size: NA
D: NA
V: TRBV14
CDR3: CASSLGYEQYF
DNA: TGTGCCAGCAGCCTCGGCTACGAGCAGTACTTC

J: TRBJ2-3
size: NA
D: NA
V: TRBV5-4
CDR3: CASSAGRGTSSTDTQYF
DNA: TGTGCCAGCAGCGCGGGCAGGGGAACTTCGAGCACAGATACGCAGTATTTT